This paragraph covers one T cell receptor (beta chain) sequence. These data originate in a study of blood T cell repertoires in COVID-19. At the level of the study: Collection of acute and convalescent COVID-19 samples took place in the United States, Italy and Spain. PBMCs, B-cell-depleted T cells, or T cells provided the cDNA or gDNA that made up the material.

Germline V gene sequence: CDR1 MDHEN, CDR2 SYDVKM. Trimming stripped 1 base from V and 5 bases from J, with 11 bases between. This CDR3 has 15 residues. In the original processing: Using reference gene primer amplification, nucleated cell counts were estimated. Assay: immunoSEQ multiplex PCR; the TCRdb copy retains only in-frame clones and omits some. V and J calls and clone size follow that table, whereas D and trimming were derived from the DNA. This repertoire shows roughly 170,000 clones, 74% found once; its top ten account for approximately 3%. This chain uses TRBV28 with TRBJ2-2; tentative D call: TRBD2 (6 bases). This TCR was sampled from a woman older than 75 with acute or convalescent COVID-19. Material: peripheral blood. The CDR3 DNA reads TGTGCCAGCAGTTTATATCCCGGGAGTACCGGGGAGCTGTTTTTT. This gives the protein CASSLYPGSTGELFF.